These 20 T cell receptor beta chains were sequenced from one sample in a study of T cell repertoires in ileal Crohn's disease. The sample's time point: neoterminal ileum biopsy at postoperative endoscopy, about 6 months after surgery. TCRdb keeps only in-frame clones here, not all; method: immunoSEQ multiplex PCR. The sample lists 13,000 or so clones, more than 65% occurring once. The specimen sequenced was ileal tissue. The receptors were sampled from an adult with Crohn's disease.

The CDR3 DNA reads TGTGCCACCAGCAGAGAGGAGACTAGATTTAGCACAGATACGCAGTATTTT. This translates into CATSREETRFSTDTQYF. This chain joins TRBV15 and TRBJ2-3, with D perhaps TRBD2 (6 bases). Germline values: CDR1 LNHNV, CDR2 YYDKDF (reference sequence). Deletions cut 0 bases from V and 0 bases from J, with 13 bases between. CDR3 length equals 17 residues.

The gene calls are TRBV5-3 and TRBJ1-6; no clear D. TRBV5-3 is an ORF; its function is uncertain. The CDR3 is made up of 13 amino acids. V lost 3 bases and J 12 bases, leaving 13 bases between the germline ends. CDR3 coding DNA: TGTGCCAGAAGCTGGGGAAAGACTGAACCCCTCCACTTT. It yields the protein CARSWGKTEPLHF.

The rearrangement links TRBV18 to TRBJ2-7; D gene unclear. Germline V gene data show CDR1 as KGHSH and CDR2 as LQKENI. The CDR3 sequence is 12 residues long. The ends were cut back, 2 bases at V and 6 bases at J, with 8 bases in the middle. CDR3 in amino acids: CASSPTRGEQYF. CDR3 nucleotides: TGTGCCAGCTCACCAACACGAGGCGAGCAGTACTTC.

The gene calls are TRBV6-5 and TRBJ1-6; 9 bases agree with TRBD1. V gave up 2 bases and J gave up 6 bases; unmatched junction bases: 2. Germline CDR1 MNHEY, CDR2 SVGAGI. This CDR3 is 15 amino acids long. CDR3 amino acids: CASSYLDRGNSPLHF. DNA of the CDR3: TGTGCCAGCAGTTACCTGGACAGGGGTAATTCACCCCTCCACTTT.

The genes are TRBV29-1 and TRBJ1-2; 10 bases map to TRBD1. The CDR3 loop spans 14 amino acids. V trimming: 6 bases; J trimming: 4 bases; junction bases outside the gene matches: 8. CDR1 is SQVTM, CDR2 ANQGSEA, per germline. The CDR3 bases are TGCAGCGTCTTGACAGGGGGCAGTGTCTATGGCTACACCTTC. It specifies CSVLTGGSVYGYTF.

The rearrangement uses TRBV6-6 and TRBJ1-1; tentatively, D is TRBD1 (6 bases). V dropped 4 bases and J dropped 0 bases, with 12 bases sitting between them. The CDR3 sequence is 15 residues long. From germline, CDR1 is MNHNY and CDR2 SVGAGI (reference sequence). The DNA of the CDR3 is TGTGCCAGCAGTTTGGACAGAAGCCTGAACACTGAAGCTTTCTTT. It yields the protein CASSLDRSLNTEAFF.

The chain has TRBV7-2 and TRBJ2-2, with D perhaps TRBD2 (6 bases). This CDR3 spans 14 amino acids. The V gene's germline CDR1 is SGHTA and CDR2 FQGNSA. Trimming removed 5 bases at V and 6 bases at J, with 13 bases between. This CDR3 reads CASSPGTDPGELFF. DNA for the CDR3: TGTGCCAGCAGCCCAGGGACTGATCCCGGGGAGCTGTTTTTT.

This chain joins TRBV25-1 and TRBJ1-4; D call uncertain. CDR3 length: 12 residues. Germline V gives CDR1 MGHDK, CDR2 SYGVNS. With 4 bases removed from V and 7 bases from J, the gap between germline ends came to 7 bases. The CDR3 region has the DNA TGTGCCAGCAGTGTCGGTGGTGAAAAACTGTTTTTT. Its protein is CASSVGGEKLFF.

This chain joins TRBV14 and TRBJ2-1, with 8 bases lining up with TRBD1. The CDR3 totals 13 residues. Trimming at V came to 5 bases and at J to 6 bases, leaving 3 bases not matched to a gene. The V gene's germline CDR1 is SGHDN and CDR2 FVKESK. The CDR3 DNA is TGTGCCAGCAGCACCGGGACAGGCAATGAGCAGTTCTTC. It yields the protein CASSTGTGNEQFF.

The DNA of the CDR3 is TGCGCCAGCAGTCAATCGGGCAGTAGCTCCTATAATTCACCCCTCCACTTT. Translating it yields CASSQSGSSSYNSPLHF. The gene calls are TRBV23-1 and TRBJ1-6; D remains unclear. TRBV23-1 is known as an ORF, though its function is uncertain. V lost 0 bases and J 0 bases, leaving 9 bases between the germline ends. This CDR3 region has 17 residues.

The genes are TRBV6-5 and TRBJ1-1; the D gene is possibly TRBD1 (6 bases). V shed 4 bases and J shed 4 bases, with 13 bases lying between them. CDR1 and CDR2 from the germline V gene are MNHEY and SVGAGI. This CDR3 spans 14 amino acids. For the CDR3, the DNA is TGTGCCAGCAGTTTACAGGGTGGGGGCACTGAAGCTTTCTTT. This codes for CASSLQGGGTEAFF.

The chain recombines TRBV7-9 with TRBJ2-4; 8 positions match TRBD1. The germline CDR1 and CDR2 sequences are SEHNR and FQNEAQ (reference sequence). J gave up 2 bases and V 1 base, and 1 base lay outside the gene matches. The CDR3 contains 15 residues. The CDR3 DNA reads as TGTGCCAGCAGCTTAGGGACAGGGTCCAAAAACATTCAGTACTTC. It specifies CASSLGTGSKNIQYF. The whole variable domain, remainder taken from reference TRBV7-9 and TRBJ2-4, is DTGVSQNPRHKITKRGQNVTFRCDPISEHNRLYWYRQTLGQGPEFLTYFQNEAQLEKSRLLSDRFSAERPKGSFSTLEIQRTEQGDSAMYLCASSLGTGSKNIQYFGAGTRLSVL.

The sample holds a few counts of this clone. This rearrangement joins TRBV7-9 to TRBJ2-3; TRBD2 matches 13 bases. This CDR3 is built from 17 residues. V trimming: 3 bases; J trimming: 3 bases; junction bases outside the gene matches: 6. Per the germline V gene, CDR1 is SEHNR and CDR2 is FQNEAQ (reference sequence). CDR3 coding DNA: TGTGCCAGCAGCTTCACACTAGCGGGGGGGTCAACAGATACGCAGTATTTT. Amino acids: CASSFTLAGGSTDTQYF.

The chain uses TRBV6-1 and TRBJ2-7; no reliable D call. Germline-derived CDR1 and CDR2 are MNHNS and SASEGT. V was clipped by 4 bases and J by 3 bases, with 19 bases between them. The CDR3 is made up of 16 amino acids. In DNA form, the CDR3 reads TGTGCCAGCAGTGGAGGTAGAGTGGGGAACAACTACGAGCAGTACTTC. It encodes CASSGGRVGNNYEQYF.

This clone is labeled medium-sized (0.01 to 0.1%). The rearrangement links TRBV6-1 to TRBJ1-2; 10 nucleotides line up with TRBD1. Germline-derived CDR1 and CDR2 are MNHNS and SASEGT. Trimming at V came to 1 base and at J to 4 bases, leaving 3 bases not matched to a gene. CDR3 length: 15 amino acids. CDR3 DNA sequence: TGTGCCAGCAGTGAAGGGACAGGGGGATTCTATGGCTACACCTTC. Encoded protein: CASSEGTGGFYGYTF.

The V call is TRBV6-1, the J call TRBJ1-1; D is undetermined. Trimming pared 3 bases from V and 1 base from J, leaving 6 bases between. The length of the CDR3 is 13 residues. CDR1 and CDR2 (germline): MNHNS, SASEGT. CDR3 sequence (DNA): TGTGCCAGCAGTGACAGAAAGAACACTGAAGCTTTCTTT. Amino acids: CASSDRKNTEAFF.

This clone is categorized as medium-sized (0.01 to 0.1%). The V and J genes are TRBV4-1 and TRBJ2-1; TRBD2 matches at 12 bases. Germline loops: CDR1 MGHRA, CDR2 YSYEKL. This CDR3 has 17 residues. The V gene end was trimmed by 2 bases and the J gene end by 7 bases; junction bases not matched to a gene: 9. The CDR3 sequence: CASSQHPSGGAGNEQFF. The CDR3 region has the DNA TGCGCCAGCAGCCAACACCCTAGCGGGGGGGCGGGTAATGAGCAGTTCTTC.

This clone has just a few counts. This sequence joins TRBV27 and TRBJ2-3; TRBD1 or TRBD2 may be the D gene (5 bases each). Per the germline V gene, CDR1 is MNHEY and CDR2 is SMNVEV (reference sequence). Trimming shortened V by 2 bases and J by 5 bases, and 17 bases separated the two germline ends. The CDR3 is 16 amino acids. CDR3 amino acids: CASSLTGTAGRDTQYF. In nucleotides, the CDR3 is TGTGCCAGCAGTTTAACCGGGACGGCAGGACGAGATACGCAGTATTTT.

This clone was observed a handful of times. The chain uses TRBV5-1 and TRBJ1-1, with D unresolved. Trimming took off 6 bases at V and 1 base at J, with 10 bases between the two ends. Germline CDR1 SGHRS, CDR2 YFSETQ. The CDR3 is made up of 13 amino acids. The CDR3 DNA sequence: TGCGCCAGCAACTTCAAACCGAACACTGAAGCTTTCTTT. Its translation: CASNFKPNTEAFF.

The rearrangement uses TRBV7-3 and TRBJ2-2; D perhaps matches TRBD2 (5 bases). V was pared by 4 bases and J by 6 bases, with 9 bases between. This CDR3 has 13 residues. CDR1 is SGHTA and CDR2 is FQGTGA in the germline V gene. The CDR3 region is CASSSRGPGELFF. CDR3 coding DNA: TGTGCCAGCAGCTCCCGGGGTCCCGGGGAGCTGTTTTTT.